This TCR beta chain derives from a study of radiotherapy plus CTLA-4 blockade in lung cancer. Study-wide context: Disease control was present in more than 25% of patients, and objective responses in less than 20%.

Germline V gene sequence: CDR1 MRHNA, CDR2 SNTAGT. The V end lost 4 bases, the J end lost 2 bases, and 10 bases lay between the germline ends. This CDR3 is built from 14 residues. With respect to this clone: Antigen specificity is unknown.

Chemo-refractory metastatic non-small-cell lung cancer patients were treated with focal radiation plus CTLA-4 blockade with ipilimumab. The table came from immunoSEQ multiplex PCR; TCRdb's copy has only in-frame clones and leaves some out. The table includes about 110,000 clones, more than 65% detected once. Study-wide results and limits: Expansion in blood of tumor-derived TCR clones was seen after radiotherapy plus ipilimumab. Increased serum interferon-beta after radiation also reportedly predicted response strongly.

The receptor was isolated from a human donor with non-small cell lung cancer that progressed on radiotherapy plus ipilimumab. Some clones in this sample may be carry-over from other donors' samples. The sequenced sample was peripheral blood, obtained from a patient treated with radiotherapy plus ipilimumab. The chain is built from TRBV6-4 and TRBJ2-3; D assignment may be TRBD1 or TRBD2 (6 bases each). The CDR3 region has the DNA TGTGCCAGCAGTGTGGGGGGCCACACAGATACGCAGTATTTT. It translates to CASSVGGHTDTQYF.